One sample yielded the 27 T cell receptor beta chains listed below, sequenced in a study of cytomegalovirus exposure and HLA in healthy donors. PCR used 60 Vbeta primers and 13 Jbeta primers. The repertoire was sequenced with immunoSEQ multiplex PCR; TCRdb's copy has only in-frame clones and lacks some. The repertoire holds around 170,000 clones, with approximately 81% as singletons. What was sequenced was PBMCs. The receptors here all came from a man between 45 and 60 years old in good health and CMV-seronegative.

CDR3 nucleotides: TGTGCCAGCAGCCTCCGAGAAACCGGGGAGCTGTTTTTT. Translated, it gives CASSLRETGELFF. The chain employs TRBV7-9 and TRBJ2-2; D is uncertain. Trimming shortened V by 5 bases and J by 5 bases, and 9 bases separated the two germline ends. The germline V gene encodes CDR1 SEHNR and CDR2 FQNEAQ (reference sequence). There are 13 residues in the CDR3.

A few counts support this clone. This chain joins TRBV5-8 and TRBJ2-1; perhaps TRBD1 as D (6 bases). V was clipped by 2 bases and J by 5 bases, with 11 bases between them. The CDR3 totals 14 residues. CDR1 SGHTS and CDR2 YDEGEE come from the germline V gene. CDR3 amino acids: CASSFTGQDNEQFF. Here the CDR3 DNA reads TGTGCCAGCAGCTTCACAGGGCAAGACAATGAGCAGTTCTTC.

The chain recombines TRBV13 with TRBJ2-2, with 8 positions matching TRBD1. This CDR3 has 16 amino acids. The V gene's germline CDR1 is PRHDT and CDR2 FYEKMQ (reference sequence). J gave up 6 bases and V 5 bases, and 11 bases lay outside the gene matches. The CDR3 reads CASSQRTGFRAGELFF. Here the CDR3 DNA reads TGTGCCAGCAGCCAAAGGACAGGGTTTCGGGCCGGGGAGCTGTTTTTT.

V is TRBV18 and J is TRBJ2-5; no definite D call. Looked up from germline, CDR1 is KGHSH and CDR2 is LQKENI. CDR3 length: 15 residues. With 3 bases removed from V and 1 base from J, the gap between germline ends came to 12 bases. The CDR3 region has the DNA TGTGCCAGCTCACCGTACTCGTCGGGCCAAGAGACCCAGTACTTC. This encodes CASSPYSSGQETQYF.

To note about this clone: One end of the junction fails to match germline, which may point to a read error. J is TRBJ2-1 and V is TRBV30; D might be TRBD2 (6 bases). Germline lookup yields CDR1 GTSNPN and CDR2 SVGIG (reference sequence). This CDR3 has 13 amino acids. The CDR3, as DNA: TGTGCCCGGAGGGCCGGGAACTACAATGAGCAGTTCTTC. This translates into CARRAGNYNEQFF.

The CDR3 reads CASSFEGSYGYTF. The CDR3 DNA is TGCGCCAGCAGCTTTGAGGGCTCGTATGGCTACACCTTC. This rearrangement joins TRBV5-1 to TRBJ1-2; D is ambiguous. V was pared by 2 bases and J by 5 bases, with 10 bases between. CDR1 SGHRS and CDR2 YFSETQ come from the germline V gene. The CDR3 consists of 13 residues. Full variable domain (remainder filled in from reference TRBV5-1 and TRBJ1-2): KAGVTQTPRYLIKTRGQQVTLSCSPISGHRSVSWYQQTPGQGLQFLFEYFSETQRNKGNFPGRFSGRQFSNSRSEMNVSTLELGDSALYLCASSFEGSYGYTFGSGTRLTVV.

This sequence joins TRBV19 and TRBJ1-2; 9 bases line up with TRBD1. The CDR3 runs to 16 residues. Losses at the gene ends were 1 base for V and 2 bases for J; bases not matched to a gene: 5. Germline-derived CDR1 and CDR2 are LNHDA and SQIVND (reference sequence). CDR3 amino acids: CASSIVGDRDNYGYTF. The CDR3 nucleotides read TGTGCCAGTAGTATAGTAGGGGACAGGGACAACTATGGCTACACCTTC.

The rearrangement links TRBV29-1 to TRBJ2-7; 8 bases match TRBD2. The CDR3 consists of 13 residues. Germline loops: CDR1 SQVTM, CDR2 ANQGSEA. The V segment lost 4 bases and the J segment 2 bases; nucleotides outside the gene matches: 4. The DNA for the CDR3 is TGCAGCGTTGTTGGGACTAGGGCCTACGAGCAGTACTTC. Translated, it gives CSVVGTRAYEQYF.

V and J are TRBV4-3 and TRBJ2-3, with 7 bases fitting TRBD1. This CDR3 spans 15 amino acids. Per the germline V gene, CDR1 is LGHNA and CDR2 is YSLEER. With 4 bases clipped from V and 1 base from J, the junction kept 5 bases outside the gene matches. CDR3 DNA sequence: TGCGCCAGCAGCCGTAGAACAGGGGGCACAGATACGCAGTATTTT. It specifies CASSRRTGGTDTQYF.

This rearrangement joins TRBV9 to TRBJ1-1; D is possibly TRBD1 (6 bases). The CDR3 has 16 residues. The V gene's germline CDR1 is SGDLS and CDR2 YYNGEE. V lost 0 bases to trimming and J lost 1 base, with 13 bases between them. The CDR3 DNA follows: TGTGCCAGCAGCGTAGTTGTCGGGACACCGAACACTGAAGCTTTCTTT. Amino acid sequence: CASSVVVGTPNTEAFF. The full variable domain, completed using reference TRBV9 and TRBJ1-1, is DSGVTQTPKHLITATGQRVTLRCSPRSGDLSVYWYQQSLDQGLQFLIQYYNGEERAKGNILERFSAQQFPDLHSELNLSSLELGDSALYFCASSVVVGTPNTEAFFGQGTRLTVV.

The rearrangement joins TRBV5-6 to TRBJ1-2; no clear D. V lost 4 bases and J lost 8, with 15 bases in between. Looked up from germline, CDR1 is SGHDT and CDR2 is YYEEEE. The CDR3 consists of 13 residues. CDR3 nucleotides: TGTGCCAGCAGCGCCGGCCGTGGGAGGGGCTACACCTTC. Protein product: CASSAGRGRGYTF.

The chain couples TRBV4-1 to TRBJ2-5; D gene unclear. The DNA end is a closer match to TRBJ2-7, so the J assignment may be wrong. The CDR3 runs to 15 residues. CDR1 is MGHRA, CDR2 YSYEKL, per germline. The CDR3 region is CASSQEYGPAYEQYF. In DNA form, the CDR3 reads TGCGCCAGCAGCCAAGAATACGGTCCTGCCTACGAGCAGTACTTC.

The V gene is TRBV9, the J gene TRBJ2-1, with D perhaps matching TRBD2 (6 bases). The CDR3 extends over 14 amino acids. Trimming removed 3 bases at V and 4 bases at J, with 11 bases between. Germline lookup yields CDR1 SGDLS and CDR2 YYNGEE. The CDR3 nucleotides are TGTGCCAGCAGCGCCGGGGGACTTTACAATGAGCAGTTCTTC. This translates into CASSAGGLYNEQFF.

The chain has TRBV9 and TRBJ1-6; TRBD1 might be the D (6 bases). The CDR3 has 16 residues. In germline, CDR1 is SGDLS, CDR2 YYNGEE. V dropped 0 bases and J dropped 8 bases, with 15 bases sitting between them. CDR3 residues: CASSVDRGRGDSPLHF. CDR3 sequence (DNA): TGTGCCAGCAGCGTAGATCGGGGCAGGGGCGATTCACCCCTCCACTTT.

Notes on this clone: Germline and junction disagree at one end, which may indicate a read error. V is TRBV7-9 and J is TRBJ1-1; weak D call: TRBD1 (5 bases). Per germline, CDR1 SEHNR and CDR2 FQNEAQ (reference sequence). The CDR3 extends over 14 amino acids. The CDR3 DNA is TGTTCCAGCAGCAGCAGGGTTTTAGACACTGAAGCTTTCTTT. It is translated as CSSSSRVLDTEAFF.

This chain joins TRBV7-9 and TRBJ1-5; D is possibly TRBD1 (6 bases). The V gene's germline CDR1 is SEHNR and CDR2 FQNEAQ (reference sequence). The CDR3 contains 16 residues. Trimming took off 1 base at V and 3 bases at J, with 13 bases between the two ends. The CDR3 DNA reads as TGTGCCAGCAGCTTAGGAACTACAGGGAACAATCAGCCCCAGCATTTT. Its protein is CASSLGTTGNNQPQHF. Together with reference TRBV7-9 and TRBJ1-5, the CDR3 gives the full variable domain: DTGVSQNPRHKITKRGQNVTFRCDPISEHNRLYWYRQTLGQGPEFLTYFQNEAQLEKSRLLSDRFSAERPKGSFSTLEIQRTEQGDSAMYLCASSLGTTGNNQPQHFGDGTRLSIL.

Note on this clone: This same CDR3 is encoded by further DNA sequences in the sample. The chain links TRBV28 to TRBJ1-2, with a possible D match to TRBD1 (5 bases). This CDR3 region has 13 residues. Germline values: CDR1 MDHEN, CDR2 SYDVKM. V dropped 6 bases and J dropped 4 bases, with 12 bases sitting between them. CDR3 loop: CASSPGLGYGYTF. The CDR3 DNA follows: TGTGCCAGCAGCCCAGGGTTGGGCTATGGCTACACCTTC.

V and J are TRBV7-3 and TRBJ2-7; the D gene is possibly TRBD2 (6 bases). The germline CDR1 and CDR2 sequences are SGHTA and FQGTGA. Trimming removed 5 bases at V and 3 bases at J, with 14 bases between. This CDR3 region has 14 residues. The CDR3, as DNA: TGTGCCAGCAGCCCCCACGGGGGTGGCTACGAGCAGTACTTC. Translated: CASSPHGGGYEQYF.

The sample holds a few counts of this clone. CDR3 protein: CASSSSGTALGANVLTF. CDR3 nucleotides: TGCGCCAGCAGCTCGTCTGGGACTGCCCTGGGGGCCAACGTCCTGACTTTC. The J gene is TRBJ2-6, the V gene TRBV5-1; D might be TRBD2 (6 bases). The CDR3 covers 17 residues. CDR1 SGHRS and CDR2 YFSETQ come from the germline V gene. V lost 3 bases to trimming and J lost 4 bases, with 17 bases between them.

This clone showed up just once. V usage is TRBV30 and J usage is TRBJ2-3; tentative D call: TRBD2 (6 bases). CDR3 length: 13 residues. Trimming cost V 2 bases and J 5 bases, with 11 bases left between them. CDR1 is GTSNPN and CDR2 is SVGIG in the germline V gene (reference sequence). CDR3 amino acids: CAWSYAGKDTQYF. CDR3 coding DNA: TGTGCCTGGAGTTACGCGGGGAAAGATACGCAGTATTTT.

The V call is TRBV15, the J call TRBJ2-3, with 9 nucleotides matching TRBD1. The CDR3 spans 13 residues. V lost 3 bases to trimming and J lost 5 bases; unmatched junction nucleotides: 0. The germline CDR1 and CDR2 sequences are LNHNV and YYDKDF (reference sequence). CDR3 bases: TGTGCCACCAGCAGGACAGGGGGAGATACGCAGTATTTT. This encodes CATSRTGGDTQYF.

This clone was counted between two and nine times. Other DNA sequences in the sample encode the same CDR3. The chain is built from TRBV19 and TRBJ2-3; D gene uncertain. This CDR3 is built from 13 residues. Germline V gene lookup returns CDR1 LNHDA and CDR2 SQIVND (reference sequence). Trimming removed 3 bases from V and 2 bases from J, with 6 bases in between. In DNA form, the CDR3 reads TGTGCCAGTAGTATCCCCCTCACAGATACGCAGTATTTT. Its protein product is CASSIPLTDTQYF. Using reference TRBV19 and TRBJ2-3 for the parts outside the CDR3, the full variable domain is DGGITQSPKYLFRKEGQNVTLSCEQNLNHDAMYWYRQDPGQGLRLIYYSQIVNDFQKGDIAEGYSVSREKKESFPLTVTSAQKNPTAFYLCASSIPLTDTQYFGPGTRLTVL.

This CDR3 reads CASSLVAGGYNEQFF. As DNA, the CDR3 is TGTGCCAGCAGCTTAGTAGCGGGGGGCTACAATGAGCAGTTCTTC. The chain recombines TRBV11-1 with TRBJ2-1; 10 nucleotides align to TRBD2. Germline-derived CDR1 and CDR2 are SGHAT and FQDESV (reference sequence). This CDR3 spans 15 amino acids. V lost 1 base, J lost 3 bases, and 0 bases stayed unmatched.

The chain uses TRBV7-9 and TRBJ1-1; 7 nucleotides match TRBD1. Germline V gene sequence: CDR1 SEHNR, CDR2 FQNEAQ (reference sequence). The CDR3 covers 13 residues. J was trimmed by 10 bases and V by 2 bases; bases with no gene match: 7. The CDR3: CASSLWGAGGAFF. The DNA for the CDR3 is TGTGCCAGCAGCTTATGGGGGGCAGGGGGAGCTTTCTTT.

The J gene is TRBJ2-6, the V gene TRBV5-1, with D possibly TRBD1 on 6 matching bases. V was cut by 3 bases and J by 0 bases, with 10 bases left in between. This CDR3 comprises 16 residues. Looked up from germline, CDR1 is SGHRS and CDR2 is YFSETQ. CDR3 region: CASSSGQNSGANVLTF. The CDR3 DNA reads as TGCGCCAGCAGCTCTGGACAGAACTCTGGGGCCAACGTCCTGACTTTC.

The rearrangement uses TRBV7-8 and TRBJ1-1, with D possibly TRBD1 on 5 matching bases. CDR3 length: 17 amino acids. CDR1 is SGHVS and CDR2 is FQNEAQ in the germline V gene. Trimming removed 5 bases at V and 3 bases at J, with 22 bases between. CDR3 bases: TGTGCCAGCAGCCCAACAAATAAGGGGTTTTATGACACTGAAGCTTTCTTT. Amino acid sequence: CASSPTNKGFYDTEAFF.

This chain connects TRBV5-1 to TRBJ2-6, with D unresolved. CDR3 length: 17 residues. The germline CDR1 and CDR2 sequences are SGHRS and YFSETQ. Trimming pared 3 bases from V and 4 bases from J, leaving 17 bases between. The CDR3 coding sequence is TGCGCCAGCAGCTCCCAACCTTCAAGAGGAGGGGCCAACGTCCTGACTTTC. It is translated as CASSSQPSRGGANVLTF.